This TCR beta chain is drawn from a study of blood T cell repertoires in COVID-19. Study as a whole: The United States, Italy and Spain provided the acute and convalescent COVID-19 samples.

Per the authors' pipeline: Quantification of nucleated cells was approximated via reference gene primer amplification. The data were produced by immunoSEQ multiplex PCR, yet TCRdb's version contains in-frame clones alone and is incomplete. D and trimming come from the DNA, and the V and J calls and clone size come from that table. The top ten clones hold 25% to 30% of a sample with tens of thousands of clones, around 85% of them seen once. The junction had 2 bases not matched to a gene; V was cut back by 3 bases and J by 1 base. The length of the CDR3 is 14 residues. Germline CDR1 reads MNHEY; CDR2 reads SMNVEV (reference sequence).

The sample comprised peripheral blood. The origin of this receptor is a man in his 70s with acute or convalescent COVID-19. The chain uses TRBV27 and TRBJ1-1; 7 bases align to TRBD1. The CDR3 sequence is CASSLGQRNTEAFF. CDR3 DNA: TGTGCCAGCAGTTTGGGACAGAGGAACACTGAAGCTTTCTTT.